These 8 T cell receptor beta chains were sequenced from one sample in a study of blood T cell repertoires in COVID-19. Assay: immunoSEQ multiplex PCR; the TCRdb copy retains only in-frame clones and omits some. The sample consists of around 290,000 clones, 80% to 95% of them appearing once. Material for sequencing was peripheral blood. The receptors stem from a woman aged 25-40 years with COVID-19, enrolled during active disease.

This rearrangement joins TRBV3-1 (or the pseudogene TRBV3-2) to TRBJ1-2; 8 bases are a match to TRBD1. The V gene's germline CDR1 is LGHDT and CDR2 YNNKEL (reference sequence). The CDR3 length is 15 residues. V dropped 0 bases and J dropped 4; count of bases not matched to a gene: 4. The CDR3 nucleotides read TGTGCCAGCAGCCAAGATACAGGGGGAACCTATGGCTACACCTTC. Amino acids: CASSQDTGGTYGYTF.

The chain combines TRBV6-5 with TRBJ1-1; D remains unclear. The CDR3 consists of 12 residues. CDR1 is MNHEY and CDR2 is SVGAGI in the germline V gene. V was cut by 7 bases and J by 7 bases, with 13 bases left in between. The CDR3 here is CASKTRAGEAFF. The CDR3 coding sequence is TGTGCCAGCAAGACTAGGGCAGGTGAAGCTTTCTTT.

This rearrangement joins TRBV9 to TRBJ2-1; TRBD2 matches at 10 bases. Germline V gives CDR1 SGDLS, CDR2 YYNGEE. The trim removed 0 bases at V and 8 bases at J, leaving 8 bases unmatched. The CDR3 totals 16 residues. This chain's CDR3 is CASSVGASGRYDEQFF. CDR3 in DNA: TGTGCCAGCAGCGTAGGTGCTAGCGGGAGATACGATGAGCAGTTCTTC.

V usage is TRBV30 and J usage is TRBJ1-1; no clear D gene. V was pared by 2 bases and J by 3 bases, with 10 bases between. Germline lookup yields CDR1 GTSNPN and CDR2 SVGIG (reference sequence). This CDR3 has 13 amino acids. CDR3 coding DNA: TGTGCCTGGAGTATCCGGTCGGACACTGAAGCTTTCTTT. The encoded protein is CAWSIRSDTEAFF. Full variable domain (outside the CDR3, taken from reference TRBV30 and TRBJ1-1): SQTIHQWPATLVQPVGSPLSLECTVEGTSNPNLYWYRQAAGRGLQLLFYSVGIGQISSEVPQNLSASRPQDRQFILSSKKLLLSDSGFYLCAWSIRSDTEAFFGQGTRLTVV.

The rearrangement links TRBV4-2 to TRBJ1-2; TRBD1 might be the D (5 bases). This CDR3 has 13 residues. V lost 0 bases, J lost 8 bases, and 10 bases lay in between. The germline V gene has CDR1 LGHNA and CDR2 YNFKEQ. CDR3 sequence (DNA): TGTGCCAGCAGCCAAGATAGGGGAGGGGGCTACACCTTC. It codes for CASSQDRGGGYTF.

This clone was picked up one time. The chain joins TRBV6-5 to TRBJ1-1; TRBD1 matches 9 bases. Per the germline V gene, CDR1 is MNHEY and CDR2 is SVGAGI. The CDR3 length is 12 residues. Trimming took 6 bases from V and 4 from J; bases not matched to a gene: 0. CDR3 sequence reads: CASRDRGTEAFF. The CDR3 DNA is TGTGCCAGCAGGGACAGGGGCACTGAAGCTTTCTTT.

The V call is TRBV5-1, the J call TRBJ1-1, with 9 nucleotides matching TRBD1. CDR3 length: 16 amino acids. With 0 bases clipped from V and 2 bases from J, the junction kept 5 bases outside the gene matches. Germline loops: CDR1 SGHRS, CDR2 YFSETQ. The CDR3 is CASSLVGTGRNTEAFF. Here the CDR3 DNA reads TGCGCCAGCAGCTTGGTGGGGACAGGGAGAAACACTGAAGCTTTCTTT.

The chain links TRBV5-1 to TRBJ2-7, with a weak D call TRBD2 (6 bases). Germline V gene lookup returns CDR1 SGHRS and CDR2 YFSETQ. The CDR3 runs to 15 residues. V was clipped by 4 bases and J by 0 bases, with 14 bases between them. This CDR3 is CASSLTSSSSYEQYF. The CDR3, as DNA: TGCGCCAGCAGCCTCACTAGCTCCAGCTCCTACGAGCAGTACTTC.